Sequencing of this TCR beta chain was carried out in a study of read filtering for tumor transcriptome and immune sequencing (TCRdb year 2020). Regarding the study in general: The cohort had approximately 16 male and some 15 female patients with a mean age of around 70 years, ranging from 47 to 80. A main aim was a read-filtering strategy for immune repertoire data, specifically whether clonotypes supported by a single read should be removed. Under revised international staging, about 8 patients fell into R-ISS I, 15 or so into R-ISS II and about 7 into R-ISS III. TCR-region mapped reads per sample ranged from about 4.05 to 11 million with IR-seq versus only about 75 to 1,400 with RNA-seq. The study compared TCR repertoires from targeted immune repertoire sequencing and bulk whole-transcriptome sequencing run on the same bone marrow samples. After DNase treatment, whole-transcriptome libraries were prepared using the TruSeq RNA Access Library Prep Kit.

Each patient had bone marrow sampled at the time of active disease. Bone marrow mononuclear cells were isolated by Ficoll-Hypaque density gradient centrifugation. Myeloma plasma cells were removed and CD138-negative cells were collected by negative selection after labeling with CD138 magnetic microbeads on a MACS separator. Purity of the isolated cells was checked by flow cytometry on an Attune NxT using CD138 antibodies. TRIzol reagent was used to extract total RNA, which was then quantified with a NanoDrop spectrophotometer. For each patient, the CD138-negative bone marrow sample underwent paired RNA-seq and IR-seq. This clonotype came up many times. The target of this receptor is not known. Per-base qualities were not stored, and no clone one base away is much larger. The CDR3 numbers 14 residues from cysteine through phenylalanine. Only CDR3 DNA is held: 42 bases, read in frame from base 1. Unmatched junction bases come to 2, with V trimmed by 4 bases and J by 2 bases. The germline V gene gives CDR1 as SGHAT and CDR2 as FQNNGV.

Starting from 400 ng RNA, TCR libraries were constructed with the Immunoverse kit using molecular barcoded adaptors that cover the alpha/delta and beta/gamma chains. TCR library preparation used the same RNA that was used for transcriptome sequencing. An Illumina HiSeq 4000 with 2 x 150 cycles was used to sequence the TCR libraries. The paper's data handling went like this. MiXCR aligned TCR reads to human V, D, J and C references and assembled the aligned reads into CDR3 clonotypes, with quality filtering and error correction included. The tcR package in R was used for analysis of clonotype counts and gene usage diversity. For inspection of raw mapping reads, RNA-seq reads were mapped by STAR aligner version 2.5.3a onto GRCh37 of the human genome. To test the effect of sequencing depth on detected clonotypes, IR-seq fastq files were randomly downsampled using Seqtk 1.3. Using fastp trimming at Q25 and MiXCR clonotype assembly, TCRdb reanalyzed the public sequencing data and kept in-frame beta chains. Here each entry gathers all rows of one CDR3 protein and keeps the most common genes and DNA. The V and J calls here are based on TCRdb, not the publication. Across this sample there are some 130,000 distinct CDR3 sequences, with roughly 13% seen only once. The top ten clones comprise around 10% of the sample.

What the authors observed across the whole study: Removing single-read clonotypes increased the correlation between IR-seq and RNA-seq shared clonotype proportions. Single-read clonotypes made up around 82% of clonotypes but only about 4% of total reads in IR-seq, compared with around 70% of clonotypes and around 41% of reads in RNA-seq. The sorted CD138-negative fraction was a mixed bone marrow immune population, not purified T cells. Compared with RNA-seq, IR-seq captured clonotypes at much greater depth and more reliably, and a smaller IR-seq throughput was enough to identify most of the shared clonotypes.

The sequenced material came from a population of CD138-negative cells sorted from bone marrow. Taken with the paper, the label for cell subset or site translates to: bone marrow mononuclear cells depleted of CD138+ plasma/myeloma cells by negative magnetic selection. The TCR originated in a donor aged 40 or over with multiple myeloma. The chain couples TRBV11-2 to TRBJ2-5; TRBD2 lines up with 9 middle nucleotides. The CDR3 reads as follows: CASSYGLAQETQYF. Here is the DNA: TGTGCCAGCAGCTACGGACTAGCGCAAGAGACCCAGTACTTC.